These 2 T cell receptor beta chains came from one sample sequenced in a study of T-cell reconstitution after alpha-beta-depleted transplantation in children. Unique molecular identifiers were incorporated during preparation of the TCRbeta library. TCRdb recomputed calls from the PCR reads with MiXCR, one row per CDR3 protein. The data contain roughly 250,000 distinct CDR3 sequences, approximately 8% of them seen just once; the ten biggest clones take up 6% to 7%. The sample was PBMCs, mostly from graft donor cells, taken 180 days after TCRalphabeta/CD19-depleted stem cell transplant. The receptor set was obtained from a male patient aged 10 to 17 who had a stem cell transplant for acute lymphoblastic leukemia, so the T cells may come from the graft donor.

In this sample, this clonotype turned up many times. This chain joins TRBV11-3 and TRBJ2-1; perhaps D is TRBD1 or TRBD2 (5 bases each). The CDR3 runs 16 residues. V was shortened by 1 base and J by 0 bases, with 10 bases between the two germline ends. Germline CDR1 reads SGHNT; CDR2 reads YENEEA. CDR3 in DNA: TGTGCCAGCAGCTTAGGTGGGGGAAGCTCCTACAATGAGCAGTTCTTC. As protein: CASSLGGGSSYNEQFF.

This chain connects TRBV6-1 to TRBJ2-1; 10 bases agree with TRBD1. The CDR3 extends over 18 amino acids. V lost 5 bases, J lost 1 base, and 11 bases stayed unmatched. Germline loops: CDR1 MNHNS, CDR2 SASEGT. CDR3 in DNA: TGTGCCAGCAGTCCCCGACAGGGGGCTCATCATTCCTACAATGAGCAGTTCTTC. The encoded protein is CASSPRQGAHHSYNEQFF.